This entry lists 2 T cell receptor beta chains sequenced from one sample in a study of multiple sclerosis patients with progressive multifocal leukoencephalopathy. The assay was immunoSEQ multiplex PCR, and TCRdb's table has in-frame clones only and misses some. This table has some 31,000 clones, approximately 90% appearing once. Documented time point: before natalizumab initiation. Sequenced: PBMCs. The receptors come from a human donor with multiple sclerosis.

The chain recombines TRBV7-2 with TRBJ1-1; D gene unclear. Per germline, CDR1 SGHTA and CDR2 FQGNSA. V was pared by 5 bases and J by 5 bases, with 15 bases between. This CDR3 is 14 amino acids long. The DNA of the CDR3 is TGTGCCAGCAGCCCCCGCGGGATGAGTACTGAAGCTTTCTTT. It specifies CASSPRGMSTEAFF. Variable domain in full (rest from reference TRBV7-2 and TRBJ1-1): GAGVSQSPSNKVTEKGKDVELRCDPISGHTALYWYRQSLGQGLEFLIYFQGNSAPDKSGLPSDRFSAERTGGSVSTLTIQRTQQEDSAVYLCASSPRGMSTEAFFGQGTRLTVV.

The rearrangement joins TRBV7-3 to TRBJ1-1; 11 bases match TRBD1. Germline CDR1 SGHTA, CDR2 FQGTGA. This CDR3 is 14 amino acids long. Losses at the gene ends were 5 bases for V and 5 bases for J; bases not matched to a gene: 4. The CDR3 protein is CASSVGTGGTEAFF. The CDR3 DNA is TGTGCCAGCAGCGTAGGGACAGGGGGAACTGAAGCTTTCTTT. Together with reference TRBV7-3 and TRBJ1-1, the CDR3 gives the full variable domain: GAGVSQTPSNKVTEKGKYVELRCDPISGHTALYWYRQSLGQGPEFLIYFQGTGAADDSGLPNDRFFAVRPEGSVSTLKIQRTERGDSAVYLCASSVGTGGTEAFFGQGTRLTVV.